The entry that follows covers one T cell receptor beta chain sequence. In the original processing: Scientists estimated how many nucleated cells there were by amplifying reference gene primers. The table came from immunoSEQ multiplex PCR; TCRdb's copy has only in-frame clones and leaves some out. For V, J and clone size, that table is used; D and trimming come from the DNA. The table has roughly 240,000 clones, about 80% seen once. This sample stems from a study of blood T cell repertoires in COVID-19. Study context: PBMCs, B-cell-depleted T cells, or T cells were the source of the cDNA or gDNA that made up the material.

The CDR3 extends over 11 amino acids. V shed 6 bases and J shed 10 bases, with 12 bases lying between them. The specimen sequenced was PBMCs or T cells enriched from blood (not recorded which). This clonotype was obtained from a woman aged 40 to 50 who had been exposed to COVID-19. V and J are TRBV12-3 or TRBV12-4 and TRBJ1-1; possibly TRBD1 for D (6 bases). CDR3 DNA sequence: TGTGCCAGCAGAAGGGACATGCGAGCTTTCTTT. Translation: CASRRDMRAFF.